This T cell receptor (beta chain) was identified during a study of blood T cell repertoires in COVID-19. Study-level background: Donors in the United States, Italy and Spain gave samples during acute or convalescent COVID-19. Nucleic acid was either cDNA or gDNA, and it came from T cells, B-cell-depleted T cells, or PBMCs.

In its sample, this clone was seen once. Under the authors' procedure: Quantification of nucleated cells was approximated via reference gene primer amplification. Sequenced by immunoSEQ multiplex PCR; TCRdb stores in-frame clones only, minus some. V, J and clone size were drawn from that table, and D and trimming were deduced from the DNA. Of nearly 95,000 clones in the sample, approximately 79% are singletons; the top ten hold 3% to 4.5%. The clonotype originates from a man between 70 and 80 years old with COVID-19, enrolled during active disease. The sample comprised peripheral blood.

The CDR3 nucleotides are TGCAGTGCTATTGACAGGGTCGAGCAGTACTTC. Translation gives CSAIDRVEQYF. The genes are TRBV20-1 and TRBJ2-7, with TRBD1 identical over 7 bases. V gave up 4 bases and J gave up 6 bases; unmatched junction bases: 3. The CDR3 loop spans 11 amino acids. Germline loops: CDR1 DFQATT, CDR2 SNEGSKA (reference sequence).